The 5 T cell receptor beta chains below were found in one sample sequenced in a study of response to subunit inactivated influenza vaccine. TCRdb used MiXCR to reprocess the RT-PCR reads, holding one entry per CDR3 protein. This table has about 530,000 distinct CDR3 sequences, 12% appearing once. The sequences come from PBMCs from blood, collected on the day of vaccination. Source of these receptors: a middle-aged man who received an inactivated influenza vaccine.

This clonotype was picked up many times. This rearrangement joins TRBV5-1 to TRBJ1-1; no clear D. Germline CDR1 is SGHRS and CDR2 is YFSETQ. The CDR3 length is 17 residues. Trimming took 0 bases from V and 1 from J, leaving 16 bases between them. The CDR3, as DNA: TGCGCCAGCAGCTTGGCGGTGCCTCAAGTCGGGAACACTGAAGCTTTCTTT. Translation: CASSLAVPQVGNTEAFF.

The V and J genes are TRBV12-3 or TRBV12-4 and TRBJ2-2; no reliable D call. V was cut by 3 bases and J by 1 base, with 9 bases left in between. The CDR3 runs to 15 residues. The CDR3: CASSLVSRNTGELFF. CDR3 DNA sequence: TGTGCCAGCAGTTTGGTCAGCAGGAACACCGGGGAGCTGTTTTTT.

The sample holds a few counts of this clonotype. The rearrangement joins TRBV24-1 to TRBJ2-5; 10 bases are shared with TRBD1. The CDR3 totals 16 residues. Germline trimming cut 4 bases from V and 9 bases from J; bases unmatched to any gene: 13. CDR1 is KGHDR, CDR2 SFDVKD, per germline. The CDR3 nucleotides read TGTGCCACCAGTGACCCGGGACAGGGGATCGCCAGCGCCCAGTACTTC. As protein: CATSDPGQGIASAQYF.

This clonotype showed up just a few times. This chain links TRBV4-3 with TRBJ2-5; TRBD2 is a possible D gene (5 bases). The CDR3 covers 15 residues. Germline values: CDR1 LGHNA, CDR2 YSLEER. V gave up 4 bases and J gave up 2 bases, with 14 bases separating them. The CDR3 reads CASSPRNRGQETQYF. The CDR3, as DNA: TGCGCCAGCAGCCCGAGGAATCGGGGTCAAGAGACCCAGTACTTC.

This clonotype was seen only a few times. J is TRBJ2-5 and V is TRBV19; 9 bases fit TRBD2. V lost 6 bases, J lost 3 bases, and 2 bases stayed unmatched. Germline V gene sequence: CDR1 LNHDA, CDR2 SQIVND (reference sequence). This CDR3 region has 13 residues. CDR3 residues: CASRLAGKETQYF. The CDR3 DNA reads TGTGCCAGTAGGCTAGCGGGGAAAGAGACCCAGTACTTC.